This T cell receptor (beta chain) was identified during a study of blood T cells in healthy people across ages. Study observations and caveats: PBMCs that were unsorted prevented a conclusive naive versus antigen-experienced comparison.

The length of the CDR3 is 12 residues. Germline V gene sequence: CDR1 SGHVS, CDR2 FQNEAQ. Trimming pared 4 bases from V and 6 bases from J, leaving 4 bases between. A remark on this clonotype: Its specificity is unknown.

Researchers isolated at least 6 million PBMCs per sample. Sample-barcoded 5' priming and a J-beta primer mix drove a second PCR of roughly 7 to 11 cycles. One entry per CDR3 protein, called by TCRdb with MiXCR from the 5' RACE reads. The sample lists about 720,000 distinct CDR3 sequences; about 20% were seen once. The gene calls are TRBV7-8 and TRBJ1-6; no definite D call. The sample was blood. The sequence was obtained from a man between 65 and 85 years old in good health. The CDR3 protein is CASSWANSPLHF. The DNA of the CDR3 is TGTGCCAGCAGCTGGGCTAATTCACCCCTCCACTTT.